This TCR beta chain is from a study of vaccination and CD4 T cells after COVID-19. The study's findings and limits: Convalescent patients gained a median approximately 90% of their reactive clones only post-vaccination.

Treatment here: 10-day PBMC culture with coronavirus spike peptide pools or control peptides (ViraFEST assay). Prior to the COVID-19 pandemic (2011-2018), the unexposed donor's CD4+ T cells were collected. The ViraFEST method relied on peptide pools to expand antigen-specific T cells, followed by TCR sequencing. A note on this clonotype: Its cognate antigen is unknown.

Germline CDR1 reads SNHLY; CDR2 reads FYNNEI. CDR3 length equals 15 residues. V lost 2 bases, J lost 4 bases, and 6 bases stayed unmatched. Researchers used the Oncomine TCR Beta short-read assay to sequence DNA from cultured CD4+ T cells. One entry per CDR3 protein, called by TCRdb with MiXCR from the PCR reads. The repertoire holds nearly 10,000 distinct CDR3 sequences, with 30% to 40% as singletons. Sequences were obtained from CD4+ T cells from blood, cultured in vitro. The chain couples TRBV2 to TRBJ1-2, with 8 bases identical to TRBD1. This TCR came from a human donor in good health. The CDR3 is CASSESPGGGYGYTF. The CDR3 DNA reads as TGTGCCAGCAGTGAATCCCCAGGGGGCGGCTATGGCTACACCTTC. Filled out from reference TRBV2 and TRBJ1-2, the complete variable domain reads EPEVTQTPSHQVTQMGQEVILRCVPISNHLYFYWYRQILGQKVEFLVSFYNNEISEKSEIFDDQFSVERPDGSNFTLKIRSTKLEDSAMYFCASSESPGGGYGYTFGSGTRLTVV.